This is a list of T cell receptor beta chains from one sample in a study of blood T cell repertoires in COVID-19. Produced via immunoSEQ multiplex PCR; TCRdb's table is partial and in-frame only. The sample lists about 61,000 clones, roughly 90% occurring once. Sequencing used peripheral blood. Receptor source: an older man in a cohort sampled during active COVID-19. CDR3s include the opening cysteine and the closing phenylalanine or tryptophan. Fields, in order: D gene, J gene, clone size, V gene, CDR3 protein, CDR3 DNA. D genes are given only for firm matches. A row's size may be missing; if present it is once, few, many or a size class.

TRBD1 | TRBJ2-7 | once | TRBV19 | CASSIGHRGFVYEQYF | TGTGCCAGTAGTATAGGGCACAGGGGATTCGTTTACGAGCAGTACTTC
. | TRBJ1-3 | . | TRBV7-9 | CASSFNPGGGNTIYF | TGTGCCAGCAGCTTTAATCCGGGGGGCGGAAACACCATATATTTT
TRBD2 | TRBJ2-5 | . | TRBV6-2/TRBV6-3 | CASSYLASGDQETQYF | TGTGCCAGCAGTTACTTGGCTAGCGGGGACCAAGAGACCCAGTACTTC
. | TRBJ1-1 | . | TRBV5-1 | CASSLASNTEAFF | TGCGCCAGCAGCTTGGCGTCCAACACTGAAGCTTTCTTT
. | TRBJ2-6 | . | TRBV5-1 | CASSDPGSGANVLTF | TGCGCCAGCAGCGACCCGGGCTCTGGGGCCAACGTCCTGACTTTC
TRBD1 | TRBJ2-1 | . | TRBV4-1 | CASSQGSQGVYNEQFF | TGCGCCAGCAGCCAAGGGTCACAGGGGGTTTACAATGAGCAGTTCTTC
TRBD1 | TRBJ1-1 | once | TRBV11-2 | CASSLGDRMNTEAFF | TGTGCCAGCAGCTTAGGGGACAGAATGAACACTGAAGCTTTCTTT
. | TRBJ1-1 | . | TRBV3-1/TRBV3-2 | CASSGGGSGNTEAFF | TGTGCCAGCAGCGGCGGGGGGTCAGGGAACACTGAAGCTTTCTTT
TRBD2 | TRBJ2-3 | . | TRBV11-2 | CASSFLRGGGTDTQYF | TGTGCCAGCAGCTTCCTCCGGGGGGGAGGCACAGATACGCAGTATTTT
. | TRBJ1-3 | . | TRBV2 | CASSSQGSGNTIYF | TGTGCCAGCAGCTCACAGGGCTCTGGAAACACCATATATTTT
TRBD2 | TRBJ2-1 | . | TRBV2 | CASRRGEMGNEQFF | TGTGCCAGCAGGCGGGGGGAGATGGGCAATGAGCAGTTCTTC
TRBD1 | TRBJ1-1 | . | TRBV10-3 | CAISESQGAMNTEAFF | TGTGCCATCAGTGAGTCGCAGGGGGCGATGAACACTGAAGCTTTCTTT
TRBD2 | TRBJ2-7 | . | TRBV6-2/TRBV6-3 | CASSWGLASHEQYF | TGTGCCAGCAGTTGGGGACTAGCATCCCACGAGCAGTACTTC
TRBD2 | TRBJ2-7 | few | TRBV30 | CAWSSLRTSGTPYEQYF | TGTGCCTGGAGTTCATTACGGACTAGCGGGACGCCCTACGAGCAGTACTTC
. | TRBJ1-1 | once | TRBV29-1 | CSSLKGSNTEAFF | TGCAGCTCCCTTAAGGGGTCGAACACTGAAGCTTTCTTT
. | TRBJ1-6 | . | TRBV6-2/TRBV6-3 | CASSYPTGSNAYNSPLHF | TGTGCCAGCAGTTACCCCACAGGGAGCAACGCCTATAATTCACCCCTCCACTTT
. | TRBJ2-1 | few | TRBV21-1 | CASSNEDRYSYNEQFF | TGTGCCAGCAGCAACGAGGACAGATACTCCTACAATGAGCAGTTCTTC
. | TRBJ1-1 | few | TRBV2 | CASSDAAGVNTEAFF | TGTGCCAGCAGTGATGCGGCAGGGGTGAACACTGAAGCTTTCTTT
. | TRBJ2-2 | . | TRBV6-4 | CASRRGMFF | TGTGCCAGCCGAAGGGGTATGTTTTTT
TRBD2 | TRBJ2-1 | . | TRBV7-2 | CASSFVGGPNEQFF | TGTGCCAGCAGCTTCGTGGGAGGGCCAAATGAGCAGTTCTTC
TRBD2 | TRBJ2-3 | . | TRBV5-4 | CASSSSLAGGADTQYF | TGTGCCAGCAGCTCATCCTTAGCGGGGGGGGCAGATACGCAGTATTTT
TRBD1 | TRBJ2-5 | . | TRBV5-1 | CASSLGGQAGQETQYF | TGCGCCAGCAGCCTGGGGGGACAGGCAGGGCAAGAGACCCAGTACTTC
. | TRBJ1-5 | . | TRBV6-5 | CASNSRTGNQPQHF | TGTGCCAGCAACTCAAGGACGGGAAATCAGCCCCAGCATTTT
. | TRBJ1-4 | few | TRBV5-1 | CASSLSPPGTNEKLFF | TGCGCCAGCAGCTTGTCCCCCCCAGGAACGAATGAAAAACTGTTTTTT
TRBD1 | TRBJ2-7 | . | TRBV6-5 | CATSVGQTYEQYF | TGTGCCACCTCTGTGGGACAGACATACGAGCAGTACTTC
. | TRBJ2-7 | . | TRBV3-1/TRBV3-2 | CASSQVQSQEQYF | TGTGCCAGCAGCCAAGTACAATCCCAGGAGCAGTACTTC
. | TRBJ1-5 | . | TRBV19 | CASSIQVSQPQHF | TGTGCCAGTAGTATACAGGTCTCTCAGCCCCAGCATTTT
TRBD2 | TRBJ2-2 | . | TRBV5-4 | CASSSGLAGATGELFF | TGTGCCAGCAGCTCGGGACTAGCGGGGGCCACCGGGGAGCTGTTTTTT
. | TRBJ2-5 | . | TRBV18 | CASSLGQLQETQYF | TGTGCCAGCTCACTAGGACAGTTGCAAGAGACCCAGTACTTC
TRBD1 | TRBJ2-7 | . | TRBV7-8 | CASSYSTGGYEQYF | TGTGCCAGCAGCTATTCGACAGGGGGCTACGAGCAGTACTTC
TRBD1 | TRBJ1-2 | . | TRBV10-3 | CAISGQGDNYGYTF | TGTGCCATCAGTGGACAGGGAGATAACTATGGCTACACCTTC
TRBD1 | TRBJ1-2 | medium-sized | TRBV10-3 | CAIRGDSNYGYTF | TGTGCCATCAGAGGGGACAGTAACTATGGCTACACCTTC
. | TRBJ1-5 | . | TRBV6-1 | CASREGVPNQPQHF | TGTGCCAGCAGGGAAGGAGTCCCCAATCAGCCCCAGCATTTT
. | TRBJ2-1 | . | TRBV4-1 | CASSRLGGSSYNEQFF | TGCGCCAGCAGCCGGCTGGGGGGAAGCTCCTACAATGAGCAGTTCTTC
TRBD1 | TRBJ1-6 | once | TRBV25-1 | CASSEFRGQGNSPLHF | TGTGCCAGCAGTGAATTCAGGGGACAGGGGAATTCACCCCTCCACTTT
. | TRBJ1-2 | . | TRBV7-8 | CASSLDDSISNYGYTF | TGTGCCAGCAGCTTGGACGACAGTATTTCTAACTATGGCTACACCTTC
. | TRBJ1-3 | . | TRBV6-5 | CASRPTADSGNTIYF | TGTGCCAGCAGGCCGACAGCCGACTCTGGAAACACCATATATTTT
. | TRBJ1-6 | . | TRBV30 | CAWSIVRGYNSPLHF | TGTGCCTGGAGCATAGTCCGAGGTTATAATTCACCCCTCCACTTT
. | TRBJ1-4 | . | TRBV5-5 | CASSGPTGEKLFF | TGTGCCAGCAGCGGCCCGACGGGTGAAAAACTGTTTTTT
TRBD1 | TRBJ2-3 | . | TRBV5-8 | CASSQGAASTDTQYF | TGTGCCAGCAGCCAGGGGGCGGCTAGCACAGATACGCAGTATTTT
TRBD1 | TRBJ1-3 | . | TRBV6-5 | CASSKGQGTGNTIYF | TGTGCCAGCAGTAAGGGACAGGGGACTGGAAACACCATATATTTT
TRBD1 | TRBJ1-3 | . | TRBV19 | CASSMGTVGNTIYF | TGTGCCAGTAGTATGGGGACAGTTGGAAACACCATATATTTT
TRBD1 | TRBJ1-1 | few | TRBV7-9 | CASSGTGGYTEAFF | TGTGCCAGCAGTGGGACAGGGGGTTACACTGAAGCTTTCTTT
TRBD2 | TRBJ2-1 | . | TRBV2 | CASSESGRAYNEQFF | TGTGCCAGCAGTGAAAGCGGGAGGGCCTACAATGAGCAGTTCTTC
TRBD1 | TRBJ2-5 | . | TRBV5-1 | CASSLRDRRAGETQYF | TGCGCCAGCAGCTTGAGGGACAGGAGGGCAGGGGAGACCCAGTACTTC
. | TRBJ1-6 | . | TRBV30 | CAFEVIYNSPLHF | TGTGCCTTTGAGGTGATCTATAATTCACCCCTCCACTTT
. | TRBJ1-1 | . | TRBV11-2 | CASSLFYRVNTEAFF | TGTGCCAGCAGCTTGTTCTACAGGGTGAACACTGAAGCTTTCTTT
TRBD2 | TRBJ2-7 | . | TRBV19 | CASSIGPSGHEQYF | TGTGCCAGTAGTATAGGGCCTAGCGGCCACGAGCAGTACTTC
TRBD1 | TRBJ2-3 | . | TRBV5-1 | CASSGSTGGTDTQYF | TGCGCCAGCAGCGGATCGACAGGGGGCACAGATACGCAGTATTTT
. | TRBJ1-1 | . | TRBV4-3 | CASSQGYHRAWGTEAFF | TGCGCCAGCAGCCAAGGTTACCACAGGGCCTGGGGCACTGAAGCTTTCTTT